Presented here are 11 T cell receptor beta chains from one specimen sequenced in a study of T cell repertoires in cytomegalovirus infection. Antigens for these TCRs are unknown. TCRdb reprocessed the reads with MiXCR, giving one entry per CDR3 protein. The sample includes roughly 500,000 distinct CDR3 sequences, around 30% of them seen just once. The starting material was cultured PBMCs, obtained from culture after CMV antigen stimulation. The receptors stem from a human donor in good health (CMV status not recorded). Some clones in this sample may be carry-over from other donors' samples.

This rearrangement joins TRBV19 to TRBJ2-5, with D possibly TRBD1 on 7 matching bases. The CDR3 has 16 amino acids. The germline CDR1 and CDR2 sequences are LNHDA and SQIVND (reference sequence). V was pared by 6 bases and J by 2 bases, with 19 bases between. CDR3 loop: CASSRGARTDQETQYF. CDR3 nucleotide sequence: TGTGCCAGTAGCAGGGGGGCCCGGACAGATCAAGAGACCCAGTACTTC.

V is TRBV7-9 and J is TRBJ1-2; D may be TRBD1 (6 bases). This CDR3 region has 15 residues. Germline V gene data show CDR1 as SEHNR and CDR2 as FQNEAQ (reference sequence). V was cut by 5 bases and J by 1 base, with 14 bases left in between. The CDR3 is CASSDKGGINYGYTF. In nucleotides, the CDR3 is TGTGCCAGCAGCGATAAGGGGGGTATTAACTATGGCTACACCTTC.

The chain joins TRBV5-1 to TRBJ2-1; TRBD2 matches at 12 bases. Germline lookup yields CDR1 SGHRS and CDR2 YFSETQ. The junction had 5 bases not matched to a gene; V was cut back by 0 bases and J by 10 bases. The CDR3 consists of 15 residues. In DNA form, the CDR3 reads TGCGCCAGCAGCTTGGGGGTACTAGCGGGAGGCGAGCAGTTCTTC. Protein sequence: CASSLGVLAGGEQFF.

V and J are TRBV7-2 and TRBJ1-1; D remains unclear. The CDR3 spans 13 residues. Germline CDR1 and CDR2: SGHTA and FQGNSA. With 3 bases removed from V and 0 bases from J, the gap between germline ends came to 5 bases. The CDR3 sequence: CASSFTMNTEAFF. CDR3 bases: TGTGCCAGCAGCTTTACCATGAACACTGAAGCTTTCTTT.

This clonotype was observed a few times. The gene calls are TRBV20-1 and TRBJ2-1, with D unclear. This CDR3 comprises 13 residues. CDR1 and CDR2 from the germline V gene are DFQATT and SNEGSKA (reference sequence). V was shortened by 3 bases and J by 4 bases, with 10 bases between the two germline ends. CDR3: CSASGMIYNEQFF. The CDR3 DNA reads as TGCAGTGCTAGTGGGATGATTTACAATGAGCAGTTCTTC.

J is TRBJ2-7 and V is TRBV6-2 or TRBV6-3; possibly TRBD1 for D (6 bases). Trimming removed 0 bases at V and 3 bases at J, with 12 bases between. Germline loops: CDR1 MNHEY, CDR2 SVGEGT. This CDR3 is built from 15 residues. CDR3: CASSYSSGDGYEQYV. The CDR3 DNA reads as TGTGCCAGCAGTTACTCGTCAGGGGACGGCTACGAGCAGTACGTC.

The chain has TRBV7-2 and TRBJ2-2, with unresolved D. The V end was cut by 2 bases, the J end by 4 bases, with 11 bases between. The CDR3 loop spans 15 amino acids. The V gene's germline CDR1 is SGHTA and CDR2 FQGNSA. CDR3 nucleotides: TGTGCCAGCAGCTTACCCGGTTCCGCCACCGGGGAGCTGTTTTTT. It codes for CASSLPGSATGELFF.

The chain couples TRBV29-1 to TRBJ2-1, with D unclear. Germline CDR1 SQVTM, CDR2 ANQGSEA. Trimming removed 5 bases at V and 4 bases at J, with 18 bases between. The CDR3 runs 15 residues. As DNA, the CDR3 is TGCAGCGTTCTAGGGATTCCGGATGGGTACAATGAGCAGTTCTTC. The encoded protein is CSVLGIPDGYNEQFF.

This clonotype was seen a handful of times. The gene calls are TRBV11-2 and TRBJ1-2; D ambiguous. The germline CDR1 and CDR2 sequences are SGHAT and FQNNGV. Trimming removed 1 base at V and 5 bases at J, with 14 bases between. The CDR3 runs to 15 residues. CDR3 region: CASSLGAGGGYGYTF. CDR3 DNA sequence: TGTGCCAGCAGCTTAGGGGCGGGCGGCGGATATGGCTACACCTTC.

The sample holds a few counts of this clonotype. This sequence joins TRBV27 and TRBJ1-5; TRBD1 might be the D (6 bases). V was clipped by 6 bases and J by 1 base, with 7 bases between them. This CDR3 region has 13 residues. Germline assignment: CDR1 MNHEY and CDR2 SMNVEV (reference sequence). The CDR3 here is CASRDRSNQPQHF. CDR3 DNA: TGTGCCAGCAGAGACAGGAGCAATCAGCCCCAGCATTTT.

V usage is TRBV13 and J usage is TRBJ2-1; 7 nucleotides line up with TRBD1. The CDR3 sequence is 16 residues long. Per the germline V gene, CDR1 is PRHDT and CDR2 is FYEKMQ (reference sequence). The V segment lost 5 bases and the J segment 7 bases; nucleotides outside the gene matches: 14. The CDR3 nucleotides are TGTGCCAGCAGCCCCAGACCGACAGGGTCCTGGAATGAGCAGTTCTTC. Protein: CASSPRPTGSWNEQFF.